The next 21 T cell receptor beta chains were all read from a single sample in a study of CD8 T cells in ankylosing spondylitis. Each CDR3 protein is one row after TCRdb ran MiXCR on the 5' RACE reads. Of some 130,000 distinct CDR3 sequences listed, approximately 7.4% are singletons. Sequences were obtained from blood, either unsorted or a sorted T cell fraction (not recorded which). The receptor set was obtained from a female donor with ankylosing spondylitis or in good health (not recorded which).

This clonotype was picked up many times. The V gene is TRBV2, the J gene TRBJ2-5; D ambiguous. The CDR3 covers 10 residues. The germline V gene has CDR1 SNHLY and CDR2 FYNNEI. V lost 6 bases, J lost 6 bases, and 5 bases lay in between. The chain's CDR3 is CASRGQTQYF. CDR3 DNA: TGTGCCAGCAGGGGTCAGACCCAGTACTTC.

There are many counts of this clonotype. The J gene is TRBJ1-5, the V gene TRBV27; D is ambiguous. V lost 6 bases to trimming and J lost 1 base, with 10 bases between them. CDR3 size: 14 residues. The V gene's germline CDR1 is MNHEY and CDR2 SMNVEV (reference sequence). The chain's CDR3 is CASRPGGSNQPQHF. The DNA of the CDR3 is TGTGCCAGCAGGCCTGGTGGAAGCAATCAGCCCCAGCATTTT.

The table lists this clonotype with many counts. The rearrangement uses TRBV29-1 and TRBJ1-2; perhaps TRBD1 as D (6 bases). The CDR3 spans 14 residues. The germline CDR1 and CDR2 sequences are SQVTM and ANQGSEA. The CDR3 loop is CTYSPSGGNYGYTF. The CDR3, as DNA: TGCACTTATTCTCCCAGCGGGGGCAACTATGGCTACACCTTC.

This clonotype was seen a few times. A read error is possible here, since a much larger clone lies one base away. The J gene is TRBJ2-2, the V gene TRBV28; D remains ambiguous. The CDR3 loop spans 14 amino acids. Trimming cost V 2 bases and J 6 bases, with 10 bases left between them. Germline V gives CDR1 MDHEN, CDR2 SYDVKM. CDR3 amino acids: CASSLVRVAGELFF. The DNA of the CDR3 is TGTGCCAGCAGTTTAGTACGGGTCGCCGGGGAGCTGTTTTTT.

This clonotype appeared many times. The chain joins TRBV7-6 to TRBJ1-4; D gene uncertain. The V and J ends lost 4 bases and 11 bases respectively, with 17 bases between them. Germline V gene sequence: CDR1 SGHVS, CDR2 FNYEAQ. The CDR3 has 14 residues. The CDR3 reads CASSSSSAVDKLFF. CDR3 bases: TGTGCCAGCAGCTCCAGTTCCGCCGTCGACAAACTGTTTTTT. Full variable domain (remainder filled in from reference TRBV7-6 and TRBJ1-4): GAGVSQSPRYKVTKRGQDVALRCDPISGHVSLYWYRQALGQGPEFLTYFNYEAQQDKSGLPNDRFSAERPEGSISTLTIQRTEQRDSAMYRCASSSSSAVDKLFFGSGTQLSVL.

This clonotype was seen only a few times. The CDR3 DNA follows: TGTGCCAGCAGCTTAATGGCCTCCGAGTGGGTCAAAAACATTCAGTACTTC. Translated: CASSLMASEWVKNIQYF. This chain links TRBV7-9 with TRBJ2-4; no clear D gene. Germline V gene data show CDR1 as SEHNR and CDR2 as FQNEAQ (reference sequence). There are 17 residues in the CDR3. V lost 2 bases and J lost 3, with 17 bases in between.

This clonotype was detected a few times. The chain uses TRBV7-9 and TRBJ1-1; D is possibly TRBD1 (5 bases). This CDR3 spans 13 amino acids. CDR1 and CDR2 (germline): SEHNR, FQNEAQ (reference sequence). Trimming cost V 1 base and J 10 bases, with 13 bases left between them. CDR3 nucleotides: TGTGCCAGCAGCTTAGAGCTGGGGGGGGGAGCTTTCTTT. Its translation: CASSLELGGGAFF.

There are many counts of this clonotype. This sequence joins TRBV6-5 and TRBJ1-2, with D unclear. The CDR3 loop spans 12 amino acids. The V end was cut by 8 bases, the J end by 3 bases, with 10 bases between. Germline-derived CDR1 and CDR2 are MNHEY and SVGAGI. The CDR3 loop reads CASAGSDYGYTF. As DNA, the CDR3 is TGTGCCAGCGCGGGATCGGACTATGGCTACACCTTC.

This clonotype was recorded at least ten times. The chain has TRBV28 and TRBJ1-6, with TRBD1 matching 8 bases. The CDR3 is 13 residues long. Germline-derived CDR1 and CDR2 are MDHEN and SYDVKM. The J segment lost 7 bases and the V segment lost 9 bases, leaving 5 bases of the junction unmatched. The CDR3 sequence is CASTGTGNSPLHF. The CDR3 coding sequence is TGTGCCAGTACCGGGACAGGCAATTCACCCCTCCACTTT.

There are many counts of this clonotype. The J gene is TRBJ1-1, the V gene TRBV12-3 or TRBV12-4; 10 nucleotides line up with TRBD1. There are 13 residues in the CDR3. V lost 8 bases and J lost 4; bases outside the gene matches: 4. CDR3 amino acids: CASGQGGATEAFF. The CDR3 DNA follows: TGTGCCAGCGGACAGGGGGGAGCCACTGAAGCTTTCTTT.

At least ten counts were recorded for this clonotype. This chain joins TRBV7-8 and TRBJ2-5, with D unresolved. This CDR3 has 13 amino acids. CDR1 and CDR2 from the germline V gene are SGHVS and FQNEAQ. Trimming pared 1 base from V and 1 base from J, leaving 4 bases between. In DNA, the CDR3 is TGTGCCAGCAGCTTAGAAGTCCAAGAGACCCAGTACTTC. Its protein is CASSLEVQETQYF.

This clonotype was detected a few times. This chain connects TRBV7-2 to TRBJ2-2; the D gene is possibly TRBD1 (5 bases). V was clipped by 5 bases and J by 2 bases, with 9 bases between them. The CDR3 spans 14 residues. The germline CDR1 and CDR2 sequences are SGHTA and FQGNSA. The CDR3 coding sequence is TGTGCCAGCAGCCATGACAGCAACACCGGGGAGCTGTTTTTT. It is translated as CASSHDSNTGELFF.

This clonotype appeared a few times. This chain uses TRBV3-1 with TRBJ2-3; 12 bases match TRBD2. CDR1 is LGHDT, CDR2 YNNKEL, per germline (reference sequence). The trim removed 0 bases at V and 2 bases at J, leaving 9 bases unmatched. There are 19 residues in the CDR3. The CDR3 DNA reads TGTGCCAGCAGCCAAGATCCTCGGACTAGCGGGGATTACACAGATACGCAGTATTTT. It translates to CASSQDPRTSGDYTDTQYF.

This clonotype was seen at least ten times. The chain combines TRBV7-2 with TRBJ2-1; maybe TRBD2 (6 bases). The CDR3 is made up of 17 amino acids. The V gene lost 1 base and the J gene lost 5 bases, with 18 bases spanning the gap. Germline loops: CDR1 SGHTA, CDR2 FQGNSA. The CDR3 bases are TGTGCCAGCAGCTTAGTCAGTGGTTTGGGGGGAGACAATGAGCAGTTCTTC. Translation: CASSLVSGLGGDNEQFF.

This clonotype was observed many times. The CDR3, as DNA: TGTGCCAGCAGACGACAGCCGTCGGACACTGAAGCTTTCTTT. Amino acids: CASRRQPSDTEAFF. This rearrangement joins TRBV7-9 to TRBJ1-1, with a possible D match to TRBD1 (5 bases). The V and J ends lost 6 bases and 3 bases respectively, with 14 bases between them. Germline V CDR1 and CDR2: SEHNR, FQNEAQ (reference sequence). The CDR3 sequence is 14 residues long.

The chain carries TRBV5-6 and TRBJ1-2; TRBD1 is a possible D gene (5 bases). This CDR3 contains 13 residues. V gave up 3 bases and J gave up 5 bases, with 11 bases separating them. CDR1 SGHDT and CDR2 YYEEEE come from the germline V gene. The CDR3 DNA follows: TGTGCCAGCAGCTCCCCGGGGGGTTATGGCTACACCTTC. It encodes CASSSPGGYGYTF.

This clonotype was observed many times. The chain links TRBV5-1 to TRBJ2-7; no clear D gene. V gave up 2 bases and J gave up 1 base, with 7 bases separating them. Germline-derived CDR1 and CDR2 are SGHRS and YFSETQ. The CDR3 is 13 residues long. The CDR3 region has the DNA TGCGCCAGCAGCTTAGTATGGTCCTACGAGCAGTACTTC. Protein product: CASSLVWSYEQYF.

To note about this clonotype: A much larger clone lies one base from this, so it may be a read error. Here the CDR3 omits its conserved ending phenylalanine or tryptophan, so a read error is the likely source. This CDR3 is CASSEGDGVSAFS. CDR3 bases: TGTGCCAGCAGTGAAGGGGACGGAGTCTCAGCTTTCTCT. This chain connects TRBV2 to TRBJ1-1; maybe TRBD1 (5 bases). This CDR3 is built from 13 residues. Germline V gene data show CDR1 as SNHLY and CDR2 as FYNNEI. Trimming took off 1 base at V and 10 bases at J, with 13 bases between the two ends.

This clonotype was observed many times. This chain joins TRBV5-1 and TRBJ2-7, with TRBD1 matching 7 bases. The trim removed 2 bases at V and 3 bases at J, leaving 8 bases unmatched. The germline V gene encodes CDR1 SGHRS and CDR2 YFSETQ. The CDR3 sequence is 15 residues long. The CDR3: CASSLTQGLFYEQYF. Written as DNA, the CDR3 is TGCGCCAGCAGCTTAACACAGGGGTTATTCTACGAGCAGTACTTC.

Ten or more counts support this clonotype. V is TRBV20-1 and J is TRBJ2-1; 8 nucleotides align to TRBD2. This CDR3 spans 14 amino acids. The germline gives CDR1 DFQATT, CDR2 SNEGSKA (reference sequence). The J segment lost 8 bases and the V segment lost 5 bases, leaving 11 bases of the junction unmatched. CDR3 DNA: TGCAGTGCTCACGCCGGGACTAGTAACGATGAGCAGTTCTTC. The encoded protein is CSAHAGTSNDEQFF.

The CDR3 DNA follows: TGCGCCAGCAGCGAGGACAGAACTGAAGCTTTCTTT. Residues: CASSEDRTEAFF. The chain employs TRBV5-1 and TRBJ1-1; TRBD1 might be the D (6 bases). The CDR3 runs to 12 residues. Trimming pared 4 bases from V and 5 bases from J, leaving 9 bases between. The germline V gene has CDR1 SGHRS and CDR2 YFSETQ.